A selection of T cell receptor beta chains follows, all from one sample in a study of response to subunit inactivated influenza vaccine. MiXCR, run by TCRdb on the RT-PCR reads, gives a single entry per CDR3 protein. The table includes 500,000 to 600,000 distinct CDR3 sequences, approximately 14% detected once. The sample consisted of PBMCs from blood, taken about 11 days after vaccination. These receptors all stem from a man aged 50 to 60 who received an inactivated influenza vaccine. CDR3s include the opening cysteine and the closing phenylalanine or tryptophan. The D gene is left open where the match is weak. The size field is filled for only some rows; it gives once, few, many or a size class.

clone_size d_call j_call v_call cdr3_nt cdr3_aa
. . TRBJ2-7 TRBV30 TGTGCCTGGAGTTTCTCTCGGTCCTACGAGCAGTACTTC CAWSFSRSYEQYF
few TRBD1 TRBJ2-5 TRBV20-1 TGCAGTGCTGGGGGACAGGGGGCGTGGGAGACCCAGTACTTC CSAGGQGAWETQYF
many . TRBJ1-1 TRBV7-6 TGTGCCAGCAGTAGTCCGGGACGGAACACTGAAGCTTTCTTT CASSSPGRNTEAFF
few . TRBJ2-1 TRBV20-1 TGCAGTGCTAAACCCCCTCAGGGGCGGGGATCCTTC CSAKPPQGRGSF
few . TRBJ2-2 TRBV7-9 TGTGCCAGCAGCGACCAACGCAGAGCAGGGCAGGGGGAGCTGTTTTTT CASSDQRRAGQGELFF
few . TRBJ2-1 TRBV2 TGTGCCACCCAGCTAACCTCCTACAATGAGCAGTTCTTC CATQLTSYNEQFF
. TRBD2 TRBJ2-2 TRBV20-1 TGCAGTGCTAGAGTAAAGACTAGCGGGAGGGCCGGGGGGGAGCTGTTTTTT CSARVKTSGRAGGELFF
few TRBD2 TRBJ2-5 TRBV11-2 TGTGCCAGCAGCTTTCGGCGCTTAAGCGGGGGTCAGACCCAGTACTTC CASSFRRLSGGQTQYF
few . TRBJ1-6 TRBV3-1 TGTGCCAGCAGCCAAGTCCACACAGGGCAAAATTCACCCCTCCACTTT CASSQVHTGQNSPLHF
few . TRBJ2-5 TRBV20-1 TGCAGTGGGGGCCAAGAGACCCAGTACTTC CSGGQETQYF
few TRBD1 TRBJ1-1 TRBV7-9 TGTGCCAGCAGGGCAGGGGGCGCAAATGAAGCTTTCTTT CASRAGGANEAFF
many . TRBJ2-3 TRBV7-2 TGTGCCAGCAGCTTACGATCTAGCACAGATACGCAGTATTTT CASSLRSSTDTQYF
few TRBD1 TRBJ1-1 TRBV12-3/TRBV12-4 TGTGCCAGCAGTATAAGGGGGCGGACTGAAGCTTTCTTT CASSIRGRTEAFF
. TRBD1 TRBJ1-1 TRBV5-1 TGCGCCAGCAGCACACGAGGACAGGACACTGAAGCTTTCTTT CASSTRGQDTEAFF
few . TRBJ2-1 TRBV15 TGTGCCACCAGCAGAGGACCTCCACGTTCCTACAATGAGCAGTTCTTC CATSRGPPRSYNEQFF
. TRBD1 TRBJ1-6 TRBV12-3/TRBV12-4 TGTGCCAGCAGTTTGCAGGGGGATTCACCCCTCCACTTT CASSLQGDSPLHF
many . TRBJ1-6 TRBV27 TGTGCCAGCAGTCCCCAGGTGTTTTCAAATTCACCCCTCCACTTT CASSPQVFSNSPLHF
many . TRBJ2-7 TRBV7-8 TGTGCCAGCAGCTTAGCGAACGGGGCCCACGAGCAGTACTTC CASSLANGAHEQYF
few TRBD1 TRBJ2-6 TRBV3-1 TGTGCCAGCAGCCCCAGGGTAGGGGGCCTCTCTGGGGCCAACGTCCTGACTTTC CASSPRVGGLSGANVLTF
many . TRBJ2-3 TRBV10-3 TGTGCCATCAGCGCCTCAGGGACTAGCACAGATACGCAGTATTTT CAISASGTSTDTQYF
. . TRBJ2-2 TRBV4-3 TGCGCCAGCAGCCCCAATGGGAGAACCGGGGAGCTGTTTTTT CASSPNGRTGELFF
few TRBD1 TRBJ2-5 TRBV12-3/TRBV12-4 TGTGCCAGCAGCCCCGGGACAGGGATTAGTGAGACCCAGTACTTC CASSPGTGISETQYF
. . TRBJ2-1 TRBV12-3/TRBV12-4 TGTGCCAGCAGCCGAACGATAGGTTCGGGCAATGAGCAGTTCTTC CASSRTIGSGNEQFF
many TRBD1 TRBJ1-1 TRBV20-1 TGCAGTGCTTTCTTATGGGGACAGGCGAACACTGAAGCTTTCTTT CSAFLWGQANTEAFF
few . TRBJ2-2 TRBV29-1 TGCAGCGTTTCCCCGACAGGGAACACCGGGGAGCTGTTTTTT CSVSPTGNTGELFF
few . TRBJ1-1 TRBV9 TGTGCCAGCAGACTTACAGGGCTCGGCACTGAAGCTTTCTTT CASRLTGLGTEAFF
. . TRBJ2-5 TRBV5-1 TGCGCCAGCAGCTTGGTGAGGGGAGCAGGTGAGACCCAGTACTTC CASSLVRGAGETQYF